This T cell receptor (beta chain) was identified during a study of graft-versus-host responses after intestinal transplantation. The CDR3 extends over 11 amino acids. Germline CDR1 is SQVTM and CDR2 is ANQGSEA. V was clipped by 8 bases and J by 6 bases; unmatched bases: 7. Some clones are missing from TCRdb's copy, which holds only in-frame ones; the method was immunoSEQ multiplex PCR. This sample has 49,000 or so clones, with 85% to 95% found just once. Sequenced material: PBMCs, taken about 120 weeks after a first intestinal transplant, on the day of a second. The TCR comes from a human patient who received an intestinal transplant, so some T cells may come from the graft donor. This sequence joins TRBV29-1 and TRBJ2-7; 7 bases align to TRBD1. In DNA, the CDR3 is TGCAGCATTAACAGGGGTAGCGAGCAGTACTTC. Translating gives CSINRGSEQYF.